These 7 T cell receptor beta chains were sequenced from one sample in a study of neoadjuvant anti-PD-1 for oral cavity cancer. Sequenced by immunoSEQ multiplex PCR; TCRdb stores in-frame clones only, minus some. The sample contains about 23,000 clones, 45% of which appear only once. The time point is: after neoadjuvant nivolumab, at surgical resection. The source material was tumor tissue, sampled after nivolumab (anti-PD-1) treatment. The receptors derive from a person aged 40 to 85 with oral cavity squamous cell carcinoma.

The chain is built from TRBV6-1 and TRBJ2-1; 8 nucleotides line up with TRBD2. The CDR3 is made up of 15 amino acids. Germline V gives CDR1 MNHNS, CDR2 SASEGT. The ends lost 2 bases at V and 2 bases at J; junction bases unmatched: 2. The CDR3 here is CASSEFSGTYNEQFF. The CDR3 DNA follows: TGTGCCAGCAGTGAATTTAGCGGGACCTACAATGAGCAGTTCTTC.

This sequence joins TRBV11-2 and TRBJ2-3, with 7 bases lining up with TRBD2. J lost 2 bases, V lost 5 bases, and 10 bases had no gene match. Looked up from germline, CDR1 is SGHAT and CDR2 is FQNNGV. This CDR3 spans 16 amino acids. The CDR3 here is CASSPRGGSDTDTQYF. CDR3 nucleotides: TGTGCCAGCAGCCCCCGCGGGGGATCGGACACAGATACGCAGTATTTT.

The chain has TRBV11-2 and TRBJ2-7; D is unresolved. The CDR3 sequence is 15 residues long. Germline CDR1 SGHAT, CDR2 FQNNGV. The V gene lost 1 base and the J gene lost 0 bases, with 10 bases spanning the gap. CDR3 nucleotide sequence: TGTGCCAGCAGCTTAGGAGTCGCCAGCTCCTACGAGCAGTACTTC. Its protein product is CASSLGVASSYEQYF.

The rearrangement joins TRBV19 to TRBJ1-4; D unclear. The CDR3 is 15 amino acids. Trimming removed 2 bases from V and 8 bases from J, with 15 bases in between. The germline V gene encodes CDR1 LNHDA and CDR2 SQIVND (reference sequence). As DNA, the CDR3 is TGTGCCAGTAGTATACGTTGGGCAGATTTCGAAAAACTGTTTTTT. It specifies CASSIRWADFEKLFF.

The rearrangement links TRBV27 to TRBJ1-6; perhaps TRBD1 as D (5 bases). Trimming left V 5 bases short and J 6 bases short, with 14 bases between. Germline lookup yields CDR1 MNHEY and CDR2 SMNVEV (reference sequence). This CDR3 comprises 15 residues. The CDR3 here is CASSSRRQPNSPLHF. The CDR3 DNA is TGTGCCAGCAGTAGCCGCCGACAGCCTAATTCACCCCTCCACTTT.

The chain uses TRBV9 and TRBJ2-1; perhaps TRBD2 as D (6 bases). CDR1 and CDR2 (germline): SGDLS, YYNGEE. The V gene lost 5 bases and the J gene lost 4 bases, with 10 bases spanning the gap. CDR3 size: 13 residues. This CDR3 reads CASSLADYNEQFF. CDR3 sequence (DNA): TGTGCCAGCAGTTTAGCGGATTACAATGAGCAGTTCTTC.

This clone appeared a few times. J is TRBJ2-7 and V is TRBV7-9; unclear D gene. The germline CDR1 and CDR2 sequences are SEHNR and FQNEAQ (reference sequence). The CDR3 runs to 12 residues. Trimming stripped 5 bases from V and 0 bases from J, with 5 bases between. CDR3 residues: CASSDGSYEQYF. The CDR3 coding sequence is TGTGCCAGCAGCGACGGCTCCTACGAGCAGTACTTC.